Listed here are 4 T cell receptor beta chains from one sample, sequenced in a study of early T cells in non-severe SARS-CoV-2 infection. TCRdb reprocessed the 5' RACE reads via MiXCR and lists one record per CDR3 protein. The sample shows 57,000 or so distinct CDR3 sequences, more than 10% of them seen only once. Specimen: whole blood, collected at baseline. The receptors were sampled from an adult who was a healthcare worker with PCR-confirmed SARS-CoV-2 infection or an uninfected control (not recorded which). The donor label of this sample is uncertain.

This clonotype came up many times. The V gene is TRBV7-9, the J gene TRBJ1-2; D not resolved. CDR1 and CDR2 from the germline V gene are SEHNR and FQNEAQ (reference sequence). Trimming removed 4 bases at V and 3 bases at J, with 21 bases between. This CDR3 has 17 residues. As DNA, the CDR3 is TGTGCCAGCAGCTCTGCCTATGGGGATATAGTCGACTATGGCTACACCTTC. Translated: CASSSAYGDIVDYGYTF.

V and J are TRBV11-2 and TRBJ2-5; no firm D call. Germline CDR1 and CDR2: SGHAT and FQNNGV. V was clipped by 8 bases and J by 5 bases, with 9 bases between them. The CDR3 totals 11 residues. CDR3 nucleotide sequence: TGTGCCAGCGGAACTGGGGAGACCCAGTACTTC. The encoded protein is CASGTGETQYF.

CDR3 DNA sequence: TGTGCCAGCAGTGGACGACAGGGGCTTATGAAGACCCAGTACTTC. Its protein is CASSGRQGLMKTQYF. The chain links TRBV6-1 to TRBJ2-5; TRBD1 matches at 8 bases. From germline, CDR1 is MNHNS and CDR2 SASEGT. The CDR3 consists of 15 residues. After removal of 4 bases from V and 6 bases from J, the junction contained 10 bases not matched to a gene.

The sample holds a few counts of this clonotype. The rearrangement links TRBV3-1 to TRBJ2-3; 10 nucleotides match TRBD2. Germline trimming cut 0 bases from V and 2 bases from J; bases unmatched to any gene: 11. Per germline, CDR1 LGHDT and CDR2 YNNKEL (reference sequence). CDR3 length equals 19 residues. CDR3 sequence: CASSQEGTSGALHTDTQYF. The CDR3 DNA is TGTGCCAGCAGCCAAGAAGGAACTAGCGGGGCCCTCCACACAGATACGCAGTATTTT.